This T cell receptor beta chain was captured in a study of T-cell reconstitution after alpha-beta-depleted transplantation in children. Notes on the study in general: One year after transplant, T-cell counts and diversity came mostly from newly produced T cells. As was reported, about two months after transplant, alpha-beta T cells came from several hundred expanded graft clones. Day-60 TCRbeta diversity that was high in some patients was derived from surviving recipient T cells and thymic progenitors.

The ends were cut back, 0 bases at V and 4 bases at J, with 7 bases in the middle. The V gene's germline CDR1 is GTSNPN and CDR2 SVGIG (reference sequence). This CDR3 is 13 amino acids long. Unique molecular identifiers were built into the TCRbeta library. MiXCR, applied by TCRdb to the PCR reads, yields one record per CDR3 protein. The sample holds around 490,000 distinct CDR3 sequences; about 10% are singletons and the top ten take roughly 15%. On this clonotype: Its antigen is not known.

This clonotype was obtained from a female patient aged 2-9 years who had a stem cell transplant for aplastic anemia, so the T cells may come from the graft donor. This material consisted of PBMCs, mostly from graft donor cells, taken 180 days after TCRalphabeta/CD19-depleted stem cell transplant. This chain uses TRBV30 with TRBJ1-5; D is unresolved. The CDR3 is CAWSVQSNQPQHF. Written as DNA, the CDR3 is TGTGCCTGGAGTGTGCAATCTAATCAGCCCCAGCATTTT.